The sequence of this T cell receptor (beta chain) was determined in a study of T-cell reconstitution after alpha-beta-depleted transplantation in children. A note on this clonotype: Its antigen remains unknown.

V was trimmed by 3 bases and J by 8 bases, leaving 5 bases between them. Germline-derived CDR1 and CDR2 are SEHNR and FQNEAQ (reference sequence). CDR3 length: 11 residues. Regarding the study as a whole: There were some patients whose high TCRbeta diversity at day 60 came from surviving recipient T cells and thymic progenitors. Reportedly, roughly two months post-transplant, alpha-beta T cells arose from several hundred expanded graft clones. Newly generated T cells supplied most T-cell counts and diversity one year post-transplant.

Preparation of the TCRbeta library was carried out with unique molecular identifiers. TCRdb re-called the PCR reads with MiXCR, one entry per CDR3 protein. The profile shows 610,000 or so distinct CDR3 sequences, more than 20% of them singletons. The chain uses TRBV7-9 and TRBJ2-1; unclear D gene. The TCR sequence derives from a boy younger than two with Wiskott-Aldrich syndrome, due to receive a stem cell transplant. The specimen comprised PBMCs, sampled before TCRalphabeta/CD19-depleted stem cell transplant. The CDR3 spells CASSLLHEQFF. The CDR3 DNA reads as TGTGCCAGCAGCTTGCTCCATGAGCAGTTCTTC.